The clone carrying this T cell receptor beta chain appeared a single time. Its antigen is unknown. These data are taken from a study of shared clonotypes between healthy human individuals. The wider study: The study drew on a couple of women and a few men aged 18 to 49 as donors. Three plates were used per donor for CD4 naive, three for CD4 memory, two for CD8 naive and one for CD8 memory.

The naive CD8 fraction comprised CD45RO-negative cells positively selected for CCR7 and excluded terminally differentiated effector memory CD45RA+ cells. All the donors were Caucasian adults who lived in Nashville, Tennessee. Study-wide findings and caveats: Non-shared clonotypes had lower generation probabilities than clonotypes shared by all four sorted-subset donors.

V gave up 6 bases and J gave up 3 bases, with 14 bases separating them. The CDR3 is 14 amino acids. Looked up from germline, CDR1 is SNHLY and CDR2 is FYNNEI. Profiling relied on immunoSEQ multiplex PCR, and the TCRdb table lists in-frame clones only, not all of them. This sample has some 740,000 clones, with more than 85% found just once. The origin of this receptor is a man aged 25-45 years in good health. This chain connects TRBV2 to TRBJ2-5; no reliable D call. The source material was naive CD8+ T cells sorted from blood. The CDR3 DNA is TGTGCCAGCAGGACCGACATGCTCGAAGAGACCCAGTACTTC. This codes for CASRTDMLEETQYF.